This T cell receptor (beta chain) originates from a study of blood T cell repertoires in COVID-19 (TCRdb year 2020). At the level of the whole study: The collaborator samples originated in the United States, Italy and Spain and spanned the acute and convalescent phases of COVID-19. The prospective study material was composed of cDNA or gDNA derived from T cells, B-cell-depleted T cells, or PBMCs. The dataset comprised deeply sampled blood TCRbeta repertoires from subjects exposed to, actively infected with, or recovered from COVID-19. The repertoires were released in a freely available public database meant as a resource for research on the immune response to SARS-CoV-2. Samples came from the ongoing ImmuneRACE study (first 160 participants) plus 1,254 subjects from 6 global collaborators. Sample metadata almost always included a de-identified subject ID, COVID-19 status, age in years and sex. Where HLA class I and class II types were available, the types were taken from metadata supplied by the sample provider, not from assay-based typing. Results and caveats for the whole study, not just this receptor: The amount of clinical and demographic metadata varied by source and participant and was provided uncurated.

Whole blood was collected in K2EDTA tubes by collaborating institutions according to the institutions' own protocols. Collaborator samples were shipped for TCRbeta analysis as frozen whole blood, isolated PBMCs, or DNA extracted from either sample type. For this clone: The clone's antigen remains unknown. No clone much larger than this one lies a single base away; base qualities are absent.

TCRbeta CDR3 regions were amplified from genomic DNA using the immunoSEQ Assay, a bias-controlled multiplex PCR. Per the authors' processing: Nucleated cell counts per sample were estimated from amplification of reference gene primers within the assay. To quantify the absolute abundance of each unique TCRbeta CDR3 rearrangement, sequence reads were collapsed and filtered. For each sample, productive Simpson clonality was calculated as the square root of Simpson's diversity index over productive rearrangements. The immuneACCESS repertoire file appears here via TCRdb, limited to in-frame rearrangements. These files lack a portion of the clones; in checked studies, under half of the deficit traces to unresolved V genes, and the cause of the others is not known. Clone size and the V and J calls come from that table; the DNA yielded D and trimming. Recorded for this sample are about 150,000 clones; about 92% of them occurred a single time. The top ten constitute about 1.5% of the sample.

CDR1 and CDR2, looked up from the germline V gene, are SGHVS and FQNEAQ. V gives up 0 bases and J gives up 2 bases, and the segment between their germline ends measures 17 bases. The CDR3 covers 17 residues, taking in both the cysteine and the phenylalanine. Solely the CDR3 DNA is kept, with 51 bases framed from the first base. The rearrangement joined TRBV7-8 to TRBJ2-7, and TRBD1 may be the D gene, going by 6 matching bases. Material: peripheral blood. The sequence was obtained from a human donor in a cohort sampled during active COVID-19. The CDR3 region reads CASSLAPRGVFPYEQYF. The DNA sequence is TGTGCCAGCAGCTTAGCCCCCAGGGGAGTATTCCCCTACGAGCAGTACTTC.